The next 12 T cell receptor beta chains were all read from a single sample in a study of blood T cells in healthy people across ages. With a J-beta primer mix and a sample-barcoded 5' primer, a second PCR ran roughly 6 to 11 cycles. TCRdb reanalysed the 5' RACE reads using MiXCR and keeps one entry per CDR3 protein. The sample includes some 900,000 distinct CDR3 sequences, around 49% seen only once; the top ten take around 15%. The sample was blood. The source of these receptors is a man aged 25-40 years in good health.

The gene calls are TRBV13 and TRBJ1-2; D remains unclear. Germline assignment: CDR1 PRHDT and CDR2 FYEKMQ (reference sequence). V dropped 2 bases and J dropped 2 bases, with 3 bases sitting between them. This CDR3 has 12 amino acids. CDR3 sequence (DNA): TGTGCCAGCAGCTTACTAAACTATGGCTACACCTTC. This encodes CASSLLNYGYTF.

The sample holds a few counts of this clonotype. The V gene is TRBV20-1, the J gene TRBJ2-7, with 8 bases identical to TRBD1. The CDR3 loop spans 15 amino acids. The J segment lost 6 bases and the V segment lost 5 bases, leaving 15 bases of the junction unmatched. CDR1 and CDR2 from the germline V gene are DFQATT and SNEGSKA (reference sequence). The chain's CDR3 is CSAHPGTGGHGEQYF. DNA for the CDR3: TGCAGTGCTCACCCCGGGACAGGTGGTCATGGCGAGCAGTACTTC.

The chain has TRBV5-1 and TRBJ1-4; D not resolved. The CDR3 has 13 residues. Trimming shortened V by 2 bases and J by 7 bases, and 9 bases separated the two germline ends. Looked up from germline, CDR1 is SGHRS and CDR2 is YFSETQ. The CDR3 sequence: CASSFGGGEKLFF. In nucleotides, the CDR3 is TGCGCCAGCAGCTTCGGAGGAGGTGAAAAACTGTTTTTT.

Points on this clonotype: A single base separates this from a much larger clone, so it may be a read error. The J gene is TRBJ2-5, the V gene TRBV4-2; TRBD2 aligns across 7 bases. Germline lookup yields CDR1 LGHNA and CDR2 YNFKEQ. Unmatched junction bases numbered 10, after V lost 0 bases and J lost 3 bases. The CDR3 runs to 17 residues. The CDR3 DNA reads TGTGCCAGCAGCCAAGACTATTATACTAGCGAGGAAGAGACCCAGTACTTC. This sequence encodes CASSQDYYTSEEETQYF.

This clonotype was seen a few times. The chain is built from TRBV6-2 or TRBV6-3 and TRBJ1-5, with a possible D match to TRBD1 (6 bases). CDR3 length: 16 amino acids. Looked up from germline, CDR1 is MNHEY and CDR2 is SVGEGT. Trimming stripped 7 bases from V and 2 bases from J, with 18 bases between. Written as DNA, the CDR3 is TGTGCCAGCACCAGGGACTCAGGGGTAGGCAATCAGCCCCAGCATTTT. Translated: CASTRDSGVGNQPQHF.

This clonotype was found once. This chain connects TRBV15 to TRBJ2-1, with 8 bases identical to TRBD1. The CDR3 contains 17 residues. Trimming at V came to 5 bases and at J to 3 bases, leaving 12 bases not matched to a gene. Germline assignment: CDR1 LNHNV and CDR2 YYDKDF (reference sequence). CDR3 nucleotide sequence: TGTGCCACCAGCGAAGACAGGGGCGGGTTGTACTACAATGAGCAGTTCTTC. It translates to CATSEDRGGLYYNEQFF.

This clonotype was detected only a few times. V and J are TRBV5-1 and TRBJ1-1; 7 nucleotides line up with TRBD1. This CDR3 has 14 residues. Germline V lookup: CDR1 SGHRS, CDR2 YFSETQ. Germline trimming cut 4 bases from V and 4 bases from J; bases unmatched to any gene: 7. The CDR3 spells CASSTGEVVTEAFF. The CDR3 DNA reads as TGCGCCAGCAGCACAGGGGAGGTAGTCACTGAAGCTTTCTTT.

This clonotype appeared a few times. The rearrangement joins TRBV24-1 to TRBJ2-1, with D maybe TRBD1 (6 bases). CDR1 and CDR2 (germline): KGHDR, SFDVKD. V was shortened by 4 bases and J by 0 bases, with 12 bases between the two germline ends. CDR3 length equals 16 residues. In nucleotides, the CDR3 is TGTGCCACCAGTGACCTAAAAGGGGGCTCCTACAATGAGCAGTTCTTC. Translation: CATSDLKGGSYNEQFF.

The chain recombines TRBV3-1 with TRBJ2-3, with 12 nucleotides matching TRBD2. The CDR3 contains 18 residues. Germline CDR1 LGHDT, CDR2 YNNKEL (reference sequence). V shed 0 bases, J shed 4 bases, and the junction held 8 bases outside the gene matches. The CDR3 is CASSQDRLTSGGADTQYF. The CDR3 bases are TGTGCCAGCAGCCAAGATCGATTGACTAGCGGGGGCGCAGATACGCAGTATTTT.

The chain employs TRBV14 and TRBJ2-7; D may correspond to TRBD1 or TRBD2 (5 bases each). Trimming removed 1 base from V and 5 bases from J, with 12 bases in between. The germline CDR1 and CDR2 sequences are SGHDN and FVKESK. This CDR3 region has 14 residues. Here the CDR3 DNA reads TGTGCCAGCAGCCAAGGGGGGAGTTGGCACGAGCAGTACTTC. Its protein product is CASSQGGSWHEQYF.

J is TRBJ2-5 and V is TRBV4-1; the D is unclear. This CDR3 comprises 15 residues. Germline CDR1 MGHRA, CDR2 YSYEKL. V dropped 0 bases and J dropped 1 base, with 9 bases sitting between them. The CDR3 nucleotides are TGCGCCAGCAGCCAAGATATGGGTCCCCAAGAGACCCAGTACTTC. Encoded protein: CASSQDMGPQETQYF.

The sample holds one count of this clonotype. V is TRBV6-1 and J is TRBJ1-2; D remains ambiguous. Deletions cut 6 bases from V and 5 bases from J, with 25 bases between. The CDR3 totals 17 residues. The germline gives CDR1 MNHNS, CDR2 SASEGT. CDR3 amino acids: CASRDRQGLTVKYGYTF. DNA of the CDR3: TGTGCCAGCAGAGATAGACAAGGCCTCACGGTGAAGTATGGCTACACCTTC.